The 3 T cell receptor beta chains given below trace back to one sample, sequenced in a study of blood T cell repertoires in COVID-19. TCRdb's copy holds only in-frame clones and misses some; the assay was immunoSEQ multiplex PCR. The sample includes some 140,000 clones, 70% to 80% seen only once; the top ten take 10% to 11%. The sample taken for sequencing was peripheral blood. These receptors were obtained from a man in his 60s who had recovered from COVID-19.

The chain is built from TRBV5-4 and TRBJ1-5, with 9 bases matching TRBD1. The junction had 4 bases not matched to a gene; V was cut back by 3 bases and J by 3 bases. The CDR3 spans 15 residues. From germline, CDR1 is SGHNT and CDR2 YYREEE (reference sequence). Here the CDR3 reads CASSSGQGPNQPQHF. CDR3 nucleotide sequence: TGTGCCAGCAGCTCGGGACAGGGTCCCAATCAGCCCCAGCATTTT.

The chain couples TRBV19 to TRBJ1-5; D is unresolved. Germline V gene data show CDR1 as LNHDA and CDR2 as SQIVND (reference sequence). The CDR3 is 14 residues long. Trimming removed 3 bases from V and 10 bases from J, with 16 bases in between. The CDR3 here is CASSMLGTQIPQHF. The CDR3 region has the DNA TGTGCCAGTAGTATGTTGGGCACCCAGATTCCCCAGCATTTT. Looking up the rest from reference TRBV19 and TRBJ1-5 gives the full variable domain: DGGITQSPKYLFRKEGQNVTLSCEQNLNHDAMYWYRQDPGQGLRLIYYSQIVNDFQKGDIAEGYSVSREKKESFPLTVTSAQKNPTAFYLCASSMLGTQIPQHFGDGTRLSIL.

J is TRBJ2-7 and V is TRBV28, with D perhaps matching TRBD1 (6 bases). The germline CDR1 and CDR2 sequences are MDHEN and SYDVKM. V dropped 5 bases and J dropped 3 bases, with 17 bases sitting between them. This CDR3 comprises 15 residues. The CDR3 sequence: CASSTGLPRGYEQYF. The CDR3 nucleotides read TGTGCCAGCAGTACCGGACTTCCCAGGGGCTACGAGCAGTACTTC. The full variable domain, in which reference TRBV28 and TRBJ2-7 provide the parts outside the CDR3, is DVKVTQSSRYLVKRTGEKVFLECVQDMDHENMFWYRQDPGLGLRLIYFSYDVKMKEKGDIPEGYSVSREKKERFSLILESASTNQTSMYLCASSTGLPRGYEQYFGPGTRLTVT.